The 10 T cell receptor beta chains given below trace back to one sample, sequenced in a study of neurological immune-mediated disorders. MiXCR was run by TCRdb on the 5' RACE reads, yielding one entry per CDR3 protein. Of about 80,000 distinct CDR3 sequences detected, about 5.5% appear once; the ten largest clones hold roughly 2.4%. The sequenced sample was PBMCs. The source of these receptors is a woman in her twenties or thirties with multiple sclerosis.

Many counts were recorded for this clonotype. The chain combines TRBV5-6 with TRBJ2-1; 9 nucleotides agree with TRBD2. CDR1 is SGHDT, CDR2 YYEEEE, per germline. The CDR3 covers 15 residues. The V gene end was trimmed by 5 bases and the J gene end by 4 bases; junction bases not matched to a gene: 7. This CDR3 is CASSYGSGRYNEQFF. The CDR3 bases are TGTGCCAGCAGTTATGGGAGCGGGAGGTACAATGAGCAGTTCTTC.

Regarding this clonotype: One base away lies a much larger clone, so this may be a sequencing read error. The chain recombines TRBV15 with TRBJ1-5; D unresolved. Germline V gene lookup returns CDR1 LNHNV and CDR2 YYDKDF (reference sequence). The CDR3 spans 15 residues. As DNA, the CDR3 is TGTGCCACCAGCAGAGATAAGAGGGAGGGCCAGCACCAGCATTTT. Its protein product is CATSRDKREGQHQHF.

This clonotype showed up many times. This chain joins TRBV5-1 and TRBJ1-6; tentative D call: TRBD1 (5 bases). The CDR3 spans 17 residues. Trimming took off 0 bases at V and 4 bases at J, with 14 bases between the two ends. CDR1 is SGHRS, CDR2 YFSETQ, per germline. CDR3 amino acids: CASSLEGARAYNSPLHF. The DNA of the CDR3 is TGCGCCAGCAGCTTGGAAGGCGCCAGGGCGTATAATTCACCCCTCCACTTT.

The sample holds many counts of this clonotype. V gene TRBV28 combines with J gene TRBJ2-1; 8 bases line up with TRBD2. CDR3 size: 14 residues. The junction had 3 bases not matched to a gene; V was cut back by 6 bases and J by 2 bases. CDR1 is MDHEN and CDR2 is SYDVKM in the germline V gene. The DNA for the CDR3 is TGTGCCAGCAGGCCGACTAGCGCCTACAATGAGCAGTTCTTC. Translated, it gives CASRPTSAYNEQFF.

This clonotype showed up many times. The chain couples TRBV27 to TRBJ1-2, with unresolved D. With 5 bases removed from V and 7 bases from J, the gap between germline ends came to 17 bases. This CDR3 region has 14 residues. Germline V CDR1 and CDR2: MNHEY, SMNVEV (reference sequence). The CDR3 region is CASSSPQKPGGYTF. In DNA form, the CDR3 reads TGTGCCAGCAGTAGTCCTCAAAAGCCGGGTGGCTACACCTTC.

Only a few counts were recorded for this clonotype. This CDR3 reads CSARGQDTGELFF. CDR3 in DNA: TGCAGTGCCCGAGGGCAGGACACCGGGGAGCTGTTTTTT. This chain joins TRBV20-1 and TRBJ2-2, with a possible D match to TRBD2 (5 bases). The germline V and J ends were trimmed by 6 bases and 3 bases, with 11 bases remaining between them. Per the germline V gene, CDR1 is DFQATT and CDR2 is SNEGSKA (reference sequence). The CDR3 has 13 residues.

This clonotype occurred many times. Here the CDR3 reads CASSLGAQGGNEQYF. CDR3 bases: TGCGCCAGCAGCTTGGGGGCCCAGGGTGGGAACGAGCAGTACTTC. This chain connects TRBV5-1 to TRBJ2-7; D may be TRBD1 (5 bases). Germline CDR1 SGHRS, CDR2 YFSETQ. Trimming took 0 bases from V and 5 from J, leaving 15 bases between them. The CDR3 is 15 residues long.

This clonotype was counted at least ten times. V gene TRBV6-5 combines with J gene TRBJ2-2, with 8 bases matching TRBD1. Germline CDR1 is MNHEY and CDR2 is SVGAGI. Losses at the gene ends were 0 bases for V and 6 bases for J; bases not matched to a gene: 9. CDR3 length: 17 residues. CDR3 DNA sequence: TGTGCCAGCAGTTACTCCTACTTTCCGGGACAGGCCGGGGAGCTGTTTTTT. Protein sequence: CASSYSYFPGQAGELFF.

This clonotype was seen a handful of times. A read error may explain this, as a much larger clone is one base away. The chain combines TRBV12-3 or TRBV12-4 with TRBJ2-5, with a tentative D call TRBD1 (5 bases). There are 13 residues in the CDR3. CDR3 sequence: CASSLFGQENQYF. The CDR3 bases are TGTGCCAGCAGTTTGTTTGGACAAGAGAACCAGTACTTC.

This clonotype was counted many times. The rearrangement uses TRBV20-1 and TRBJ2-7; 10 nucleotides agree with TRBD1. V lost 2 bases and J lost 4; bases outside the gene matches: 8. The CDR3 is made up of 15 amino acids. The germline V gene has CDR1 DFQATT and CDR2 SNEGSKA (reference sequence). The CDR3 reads CSARKPGQGIYEQYF. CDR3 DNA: TGCAGTGCTAGAAAGCCGGGACAGGGGATTTACGAGCAGTACTTC.